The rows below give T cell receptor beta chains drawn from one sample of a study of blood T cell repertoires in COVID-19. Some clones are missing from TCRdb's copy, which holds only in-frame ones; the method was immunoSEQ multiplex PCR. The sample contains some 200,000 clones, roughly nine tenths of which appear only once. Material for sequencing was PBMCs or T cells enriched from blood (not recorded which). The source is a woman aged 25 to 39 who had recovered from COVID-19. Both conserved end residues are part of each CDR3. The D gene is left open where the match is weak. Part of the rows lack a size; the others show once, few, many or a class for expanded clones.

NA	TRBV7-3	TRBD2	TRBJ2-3	TGTGCCAGCAGCATGCGGACTAGCGGGATAGATACGCAGTATTTT	CASSMRTSGIDTQYF
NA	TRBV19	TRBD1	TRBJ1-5	TGTGCCAGTAGTCCAGGGGGCGGTGGCAATCAGCCCCAGCATTTT	CASSPGGGGNQPQHF
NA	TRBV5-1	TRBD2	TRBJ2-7	TGCGCCAGCAGCCCCATAGGGAGGGCCCTGGGCAACGAGCAGTACTTC	CASSPIGRALGNEQYF
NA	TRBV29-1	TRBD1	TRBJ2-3	TGCAGCGTTTACCACCAGATCTCACAGGGGGCGAGCACAGATACGCAGTATTTT	CSVYHQISQGASTDTQYF
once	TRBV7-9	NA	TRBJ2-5	TGTGCCAGCAGCCAAGGGGGTGTGGGGGAGACCCAGTACTTC	CASSQGGVGETQYF
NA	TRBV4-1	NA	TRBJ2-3	TGCGCCAGCAGCCAAGTGCTCCAGGATACGCAGTATTTT	CASSQVLQDTQYF
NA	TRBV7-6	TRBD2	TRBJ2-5	TGTGCCAGCAGCTTACTTGGGGGGGGCCAAGAGACCCAGTACTTC	CASSLLGGGQETQYF
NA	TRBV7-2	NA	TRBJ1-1	TGTGCCAGCAGTGGGGCCTTAACTGAAGCTTTCTTT	CASSGALTEAFF
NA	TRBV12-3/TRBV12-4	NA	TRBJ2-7	TGTGCCAGCAGGAGAGGTTACGAGCAGTACTTC	CASRRGYEQYF
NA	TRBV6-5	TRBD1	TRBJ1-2	TGTGCCAGCAGTTTCGGGCGGACAGGGCCCTATGGCTACACCTTC	CASSFGRTGPYGYTF
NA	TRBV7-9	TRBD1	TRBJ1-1	TGTGCCAGCAGCTTAGCGCAGGGGGCGCAAACTGAAGCTTTCTTT	CASSLAQGAQTEAFF
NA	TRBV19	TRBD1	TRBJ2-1	TGTGCCAGTAGGAACAGGGGCAATGAGCAGTTCTTC	CASRNRGNEQFF
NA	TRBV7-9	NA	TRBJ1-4	TGTGCCAGCAACGAGGGCCCCAATGAAAAACTGTTTTTT	CASNEGPNEKLFF
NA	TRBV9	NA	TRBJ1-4	TGTGCCAGCAACCCTCGTGGGAGCAATGAAAAACTGTTTTTT	CASNPRGSNEKLFF
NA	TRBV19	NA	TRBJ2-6	TGTGCCAGTAGTATAGGGTTAGGCAGGGACTCTGGGGCCAACGTCCTGACTTTC	CASSIGLGRDSGANVLTF
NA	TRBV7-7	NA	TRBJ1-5	TGTGCTAGCAGCCAACGGGGGGCCCTGGGGGAGCCCCAGCATTTT	CASSQRGALGEPQHF
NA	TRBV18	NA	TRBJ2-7	TGTGCCAGCTCACCACCGGGCCCCCCGGAGCAGTACTTC	CASSPPGPPEQYF